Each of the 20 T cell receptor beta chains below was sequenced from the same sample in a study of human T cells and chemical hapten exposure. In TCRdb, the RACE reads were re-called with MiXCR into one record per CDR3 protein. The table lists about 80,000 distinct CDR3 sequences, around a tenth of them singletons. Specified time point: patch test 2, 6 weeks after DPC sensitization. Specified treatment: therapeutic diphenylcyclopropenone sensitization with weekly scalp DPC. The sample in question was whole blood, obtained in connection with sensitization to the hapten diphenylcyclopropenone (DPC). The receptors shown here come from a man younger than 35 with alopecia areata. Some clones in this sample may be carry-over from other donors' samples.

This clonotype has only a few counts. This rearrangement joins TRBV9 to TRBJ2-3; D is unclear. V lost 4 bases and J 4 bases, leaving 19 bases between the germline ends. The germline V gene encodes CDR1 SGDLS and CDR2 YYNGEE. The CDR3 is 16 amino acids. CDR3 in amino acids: CASSFSRSLGADTQYF. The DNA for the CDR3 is TGTGCCAGCAGCTTCAGTAGGAGTTTAGGAGCAGATACGCAGTATTTT.

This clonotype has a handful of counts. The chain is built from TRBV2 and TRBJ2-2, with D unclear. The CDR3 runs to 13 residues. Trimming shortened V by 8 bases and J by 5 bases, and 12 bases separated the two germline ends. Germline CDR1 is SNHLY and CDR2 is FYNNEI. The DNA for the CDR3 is TGTGCCAGCCGGGTGGAAGGAACCGGGGAGCTGTTTTTT. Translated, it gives CASRVEGTGELFF.

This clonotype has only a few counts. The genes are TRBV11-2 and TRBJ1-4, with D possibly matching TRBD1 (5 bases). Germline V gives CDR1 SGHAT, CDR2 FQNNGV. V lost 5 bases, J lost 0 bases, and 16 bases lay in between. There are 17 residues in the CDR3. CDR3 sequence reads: CASSIRPGAATNEKLFF. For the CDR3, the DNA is TGTGCCAGCAGCATCCGACCCGGGGCTGCAACTAATGAAAAACTGTTTTTT.

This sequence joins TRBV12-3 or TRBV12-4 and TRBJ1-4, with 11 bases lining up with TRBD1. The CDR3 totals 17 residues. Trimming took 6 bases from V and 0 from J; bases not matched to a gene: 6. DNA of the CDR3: TGTGCCAGCAGGTCGGGACAGGGGGGAGCAACTAATGAAAAACTGTTTTTT. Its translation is CASRSGQGGATNEKLFF.

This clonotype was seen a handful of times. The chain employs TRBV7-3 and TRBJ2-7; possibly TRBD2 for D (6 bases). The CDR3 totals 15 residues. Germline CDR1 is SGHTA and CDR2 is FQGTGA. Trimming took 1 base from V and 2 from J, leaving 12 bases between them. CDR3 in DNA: TGTGCCAGCAGCTTAAGCGGGGTGGGGACCTACGAGCAGTACTTC. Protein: CASSLSGVGTYEQYF.

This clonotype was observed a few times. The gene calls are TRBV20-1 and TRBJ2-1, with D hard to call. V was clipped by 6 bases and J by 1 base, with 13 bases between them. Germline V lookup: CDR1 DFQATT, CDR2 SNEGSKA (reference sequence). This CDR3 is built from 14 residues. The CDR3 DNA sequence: TGCAGTGCGGATGCATCCAGGTCCTACAATGAGCAGTTCTTC. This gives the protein CSADASRSYNEQFF.

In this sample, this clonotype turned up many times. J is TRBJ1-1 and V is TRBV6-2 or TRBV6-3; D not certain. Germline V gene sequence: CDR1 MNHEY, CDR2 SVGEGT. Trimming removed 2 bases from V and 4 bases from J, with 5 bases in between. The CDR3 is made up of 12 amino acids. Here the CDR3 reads CASSYRSTEAFF. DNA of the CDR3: TGTGCCAGCAGTTACAGGTCCACTGAAGCTTTCTTT.

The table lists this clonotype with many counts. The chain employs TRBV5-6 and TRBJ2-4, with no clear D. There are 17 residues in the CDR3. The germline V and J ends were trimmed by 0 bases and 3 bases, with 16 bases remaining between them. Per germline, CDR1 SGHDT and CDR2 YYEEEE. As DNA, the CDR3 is TGTGCCAGCAGCTTGGCCGTGAACCTTCCCTTCAAAAACATTCAGTACTTC. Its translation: CASSLAVNLPFKNIQYF.

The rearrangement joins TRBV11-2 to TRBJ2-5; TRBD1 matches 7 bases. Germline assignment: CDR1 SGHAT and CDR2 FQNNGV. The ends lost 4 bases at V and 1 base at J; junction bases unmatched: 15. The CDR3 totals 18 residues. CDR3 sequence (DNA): TGTGCCAGCAGCTCTACAAGACGAATCAGGGGGAGCCAAGAGACCCAGTACTTC. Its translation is CASSSTRRIRGSQETQYF.

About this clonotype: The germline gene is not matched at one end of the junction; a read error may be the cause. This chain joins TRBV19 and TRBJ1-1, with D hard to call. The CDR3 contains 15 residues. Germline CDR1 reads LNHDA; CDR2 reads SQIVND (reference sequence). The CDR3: CASSNIRRPNTEAFF. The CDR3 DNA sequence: TGTGCCAGCAGTAATATCCGACGGCCGAACACTGAAGCTTTCTTT. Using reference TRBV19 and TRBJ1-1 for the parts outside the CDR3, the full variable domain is DGGITQSPKYLFRKEGQNVTLSCEQNLNHDAMYWYRQDPGQGLRLIYYSQIVNDFQKGDIAEGYSVSREKKESFPLTVTSAQKNPTAFYLCASSNIRRPNTEAFFGQGTRLTVV.

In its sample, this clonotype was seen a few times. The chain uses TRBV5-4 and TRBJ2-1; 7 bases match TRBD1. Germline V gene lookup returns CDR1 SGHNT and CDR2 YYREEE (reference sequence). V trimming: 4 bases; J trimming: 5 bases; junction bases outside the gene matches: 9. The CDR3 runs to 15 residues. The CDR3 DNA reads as TGTGCCAGCAGCGCTTTCGACAGGGCGGACAATGAGCAGTTCTTC. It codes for CASSAFDRADNEQFF.

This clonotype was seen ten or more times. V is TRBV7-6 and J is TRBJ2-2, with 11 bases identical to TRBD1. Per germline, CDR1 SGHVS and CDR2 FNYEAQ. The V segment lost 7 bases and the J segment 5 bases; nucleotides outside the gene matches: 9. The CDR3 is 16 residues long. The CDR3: CASNPQGQGATGELFF. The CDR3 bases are TGTGCCAGCAACCCTCAAGGACAGGGGGCAACCGGGGAGCTGTTTTTT.

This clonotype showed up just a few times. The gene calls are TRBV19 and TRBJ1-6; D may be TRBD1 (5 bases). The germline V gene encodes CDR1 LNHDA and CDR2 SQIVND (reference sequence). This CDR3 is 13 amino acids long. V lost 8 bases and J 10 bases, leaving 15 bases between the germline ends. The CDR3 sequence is CASRKSWDSPLHF. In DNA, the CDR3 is TGTGCCAGTCGAAAATCCTGGGACTCACCCCTCCACTTT.

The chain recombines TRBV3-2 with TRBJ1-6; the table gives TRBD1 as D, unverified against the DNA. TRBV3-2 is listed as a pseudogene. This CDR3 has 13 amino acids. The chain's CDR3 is CASSQEQGTPLHF. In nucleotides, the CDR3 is TGTGCCAGCAGCCAAGAACAGGGAACACCCCTCCACTTT.

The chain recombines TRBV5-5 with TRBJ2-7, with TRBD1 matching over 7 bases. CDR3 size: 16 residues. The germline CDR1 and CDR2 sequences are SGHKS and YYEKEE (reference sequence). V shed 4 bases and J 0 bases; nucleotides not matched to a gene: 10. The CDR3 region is CASSRYRDRSSYEQYV. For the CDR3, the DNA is TGTGCCAGCAGCCGATATAGGGACAGAAGCTCCTACGAGCAGTACGTC.

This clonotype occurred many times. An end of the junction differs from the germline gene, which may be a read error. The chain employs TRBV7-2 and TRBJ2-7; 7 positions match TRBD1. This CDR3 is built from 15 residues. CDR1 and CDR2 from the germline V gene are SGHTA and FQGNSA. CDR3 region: CASSLVIGTEPIKYF. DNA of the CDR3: TGTGCTAGCAGCTTAGTCATCGGGACAGAACCAATAAAGTACTTC.

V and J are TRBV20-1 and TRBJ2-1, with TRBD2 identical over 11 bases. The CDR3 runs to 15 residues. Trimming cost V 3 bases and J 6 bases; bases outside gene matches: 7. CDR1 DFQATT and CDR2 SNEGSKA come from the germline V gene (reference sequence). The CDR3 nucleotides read TGCAGTGCTAGCCTTCTAGCGGGGGGCACCAATGAGCAGTTCTTC. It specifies CSASLLAGGTNEQFF.

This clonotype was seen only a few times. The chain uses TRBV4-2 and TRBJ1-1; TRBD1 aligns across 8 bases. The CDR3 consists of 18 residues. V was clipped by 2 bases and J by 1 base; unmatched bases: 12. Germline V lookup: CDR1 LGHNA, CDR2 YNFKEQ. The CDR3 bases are TGTGCCAGCAGCCAACTCTATATCCAGGGGGCGAAGAACACTGAAGCTTTCTTT. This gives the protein CASSQLYIQGAKNTEAFF.

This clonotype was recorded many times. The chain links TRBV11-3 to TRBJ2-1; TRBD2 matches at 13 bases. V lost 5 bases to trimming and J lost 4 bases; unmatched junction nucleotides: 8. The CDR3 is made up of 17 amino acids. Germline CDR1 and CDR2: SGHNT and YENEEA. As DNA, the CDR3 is TGTGCCAGCAGCACCAAGACTAGCGGGGGGACTTACAATGAGCAGTTCTTC. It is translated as CASSTKTSGGTYNEQFF.

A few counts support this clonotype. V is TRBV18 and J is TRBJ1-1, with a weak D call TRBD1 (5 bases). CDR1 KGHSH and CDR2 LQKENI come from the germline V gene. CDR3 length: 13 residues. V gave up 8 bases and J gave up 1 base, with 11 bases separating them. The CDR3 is CASRSGENTEAFF. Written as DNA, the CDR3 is TGTGCCAGCCGTTCGGGGGAGAACACTGAAGCTTTCTTT. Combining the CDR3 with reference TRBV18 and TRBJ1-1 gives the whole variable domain NAGVMQNPRHLVRRRGQEARLRCSPMKGHSHVYWYRQLPEEGLKFMVYLQKENIIDESGMPKERFSAEFPKEGPSILRIQQVVRGDSAAYFCASRSGENTEAFFGQGTRLTVV.